The clone carrying this T cell receptor (beta chain) was counted between two and nine times. The target antigen is unknown. The data originate from a study of cytomegalovirus exposure and HLA in healthy donors. For the study at large: The 130 or so validation repertoires used a platform that matched the one used for the roughly 700 first-cohort repertoires, as a later analysis reported.

Some clones are missing from TCRdb's copy, which holds only in-frame ones; the method was immunoSEQ multiplex PCR. The repertoire includes roughly 300,000 clones, around 90% of them detected once, and approximately 1.1% sits in the top ten. This CDR3 has 12 amino acids. Trimming shortened V by 2 bases and J by 4 bases, and 6 bases separated the two germline ends. Germline V gene sequence: CDR1 SGHVS, CDR2 FQNEAQ. The study drew the donors from its 120-subject validation cohort, separate from the approximately 670-subject first cohort. Notes on the study in general: Among the CMV-associated chains, a few were confirmed in vitro as specific for CMV antigens. Cytomegalovirus-associated TCR beta chains were listed, numbering 150 to 200.

This clonotype was obtained from a woman aged 30 to 39 in good health and CMV-seropositive. This chain links TRBV7-8 with TRBJ2-7, with no clear D. The sequencing input was PBMCs. The CDR3: CASSLSVYEQYF. The DNA of the CDR3 is TGTGCCAGCAGCTTAAGTGTGTACGAGCAGTACTTC.